These 14 T cell receptor beta chains came from one sample sequenced in a study of human T cells and chemical hapten exposure. Stated time point: patch test 1, 2 weeks after DPC sensitization. Treatment specified: therapeutic diphenylcyclopropenone sensitization with weekly scalp DPC. TCRdb fed the RACE reads into MiXCR, producing one record per CDR3 protein. The table records 84,000 or so distinct CDR3 sequences, 10% to 13% of them present only once. This sample comprised whole blood, obtained in connection with sensitization to the hapten diphenylcyclopropenone (DPC). The source of these receptors is a man between 35 and 55 years old with alopecia areata. Some clones in this sample may be carry-over from other donors' samples.

There are a few counts of this clonotype. The chain uses TRBV19 and TRBJ1-5; D possibly corresponds to TRBD1 (6 bases). Germline V gene data show CDR1 as LNHDA and CDR2 as SQIVND (reference sequence). V was shortened by 3 bases and J by 1 base, with 25 bases between the two germline ends. The CDR3 sequence is 20 residues long. As DNA, the CDR3 is TGTGCCAGTAGTATCCCTTTGGGGCAGGGGACCACCTCAAGCAATCAGCCCCAGCATTTT. As protein: CASSIPLGQGTTSSNQPQHF.

This clonotype was counted at least ten times. CDR3 bases: TGTGCCAGCAGCCTAGAGCGGGGCCGGGGTTCACCCCTCCACTTT. Protein: CASSLERGRGSPLHF. The V and J genes are TRBV7-2 and TRBJ1-6, with D perhaps matching TRBD1 (5 bases). Germline values: CDR1 SGHTA, CDR2 FQGNSA. CDR3 length: 15 residues. V lost 5 bases and J lost 9, with 17 bases in between.

This clonotype occurred many times. The chain uses TRBV5-4 and TRBJ2-5; perhaps TRBD1 as D (6 bases). This CDR3 is built from 13 residues. From germline, CDR1 is SGHNT and CDR2 YYREEE (reference sequence). Trimming stripped 3 bases from V and 7 bases from J, with 13 bases between. CDR3 protein: CASSSPGAGTQYF. The CDR3 region has the DNA TGTGCCAGCAGCTCCCCAGGGGCCGGGACCCAGTACTTC.

This chain links TRBV6-2 or TRBV6-3 with TRBJ2-1; TRBD2 matches 7 bases. With V trimmed by 3 bases and J by 5 bases, 7 bases remained unmatched. CDR3 length: 15 residues. In germline, CDR1 is MNHEY, CDR2 SVGEGT. The CDR3 DNA reads TGTGCCAGCAGTTATAGCCTAGCGGATCACAATGAGCAGTTCTTC. It is translated as CASSYSLADHNEQFF.

This clonotype was recorded a few times. The chain carries TRBV11-2 and TRBJ2-1, with D unclear. This CDR3 has 15 amino acids. V lost 0 bases, J lost 10 bases, and 16 bases lay in between. CDR1 and CDR2 (germline): SGHAT, FQNNGV. The CDR3 spells CASSLEPGRLGEQFF. CDR3 in DNA: TGTGCCAGCAGCTTAGAGCCTGGCCGTTTGGGGGAGCAGTTCTTC.

This clonotype showed up just a few times. The chain combines TRBV30 with TRBJ1-4; D gene unclear. Germline CDR1 reads GTSNPN; CDR2 reads SVGIG (reference sequence). Trimming cost V 5 bases and J 11 bases, with 15 bases left between them. This CDR3 region has 12 residues. CDR3 sequence: CAWSTLVGKLFF. CDR3 DNA sequence: TGTGCCTGGTCGACCCTAGTTGGGAAACTGTTTTTT.

There are a few counts of this clonotype. The V and J genes are TRBV29-1 and TRBJ2-5; 7 bases map to TRBD2. With 7 bases clipped from V and 2 bases from J, the junction kept 7 bases outside the gene matches. Looked up from germline, CDR1 is SQVTM and CDR2 is ANQGSEA. The CDR3 contains 13 residues. The CDR3 is CSAEAGPQETQYF. The CDR3 DNA sequence: TGCAGCGCCGAAGCGGGGCCACAAGAGACCCAGTACTTC.

The genes are TRBV7-2 and TRBJ1-5, with D uncertain. With 3 bases removed from V and 3 bases from J, the gap between germline ends came to 12 bases. Germline V gene data show CDR1 as SGHTA and CDR2 as FQGNSA. The CDR3 sequence is 15 residues long. DNA of the CDR3: TGTGCCAGCAGCTTGGGCCCCTTGGACAATCAGCCCCAGCATTTT. This codes for CASSLGPLDNQPQHF. The full variable domain, with the rest looked up from reference TRBV7-2 and TRBJ1-5, is GAGVSQSPSNKVTEKGKDVELRCDPISGHTALYWYRQSLGQGLEFLIYFQGNSAPDKSGLPSDRFSAERTGGSVSTLTIQRTQQEDSAVYLCASSLGPLDNQPQHFGDGTRLSIL.

This clonotype has at least ten counts. The chain combines TRBV18 with TRBJ1-5; D gene unclear. The V and J ends lost 3 bases and 7 bases respectively, with 16 bases between them. Germline CDR1 reads KGHSH; CDR2 reads LQKENI. This CDR3 comprises 15 residues. Here the CDR3 reads CASSPLGRTDQPQHF. DNA for the CDR3: TGTGCCAGCTCACCCCTCGGACGAACGGACCAGCCCCAGCATTTT. The variable domain in full, with the rest retrieved from reference TRBV18 and TRBJ1-5, is NAGVMQNPRHLVRRRGQEARLRCSPMKGHSHVYWYRQLPEEGLKFMVYLQKENIIDESGMPKERFSAEFPKEGPSILRIQQVVRGDSAAYFCASSPLGRTDQPQHFGDGTRLSIL.

The V gene is TRBV6-6, the J gene TRBJ1-4; tentatively, D is TRBD1 (6 bases). Germline V gives CDR1 MNHNY, CDR2 SVGAGI (reference sequence). V lost 7 bases and J lost 7, with 22 bases in between. The CDR3 covers 16 residues. The CDR3 DNA follows: TGTGCCAGCACCCCCCTGGTGGGGGGGGGCAGTGAAAAACTGTTTTTT. Encoded protein: CASTPLVGGGSEKLFF.

This clonotype has more than one count but fewer than ten. This chain links TRBV20-1 with TRBJ2-7; the match to TRBD2 covers 14 bases. The trim removed 3 bases at V and 2 bases at J, leaving 3 bases unmatched. CDR3 length: 15 residues. Germline values: CDR1 DFQATT, CDR2 SNEGSKA (reference sequence). The CDR3 nucleotides are TGCAGTGCTAGTCGGGGACTAGCGGGAGCCTACGAGCAGTACTTC. The encoded protein is CSASRGLAGAYEQYF.

The genes are TRBV28 and TRBJ2-7; no firm D call. The CDR3 runs 15 residues. Germline-derived CDR1 and CDR2 are MDHEN and SYDVKM. Between the trimmed V and J ends, which lost 5 bases and 0 bases, there was a span of 14 bases. CDR3 loop: CASSGPRVSSYEQYF. CDR3 nucleotide sequence: TGTGCCAGCAGTGGCCCTCGGGTTAGCTCCTACGAGCAGTACTTC. Using reference TRBV28 and TRBJ2-7 for the parts outside the CDR3, the full variable domain is DVKVTQSSRYLVKRTGEKVFLECVQDMDHENMFWYRQDPGLGLRLIYFSYDVKMKEKGDIPEGYSVSREKKERFSLILESASTNQTSMYLCASSGPRVSSYEQYFGPGTRLTVT.

J is TRBJ2-2 and V is TRBV4-3; TRBD2 aligns across 12 bases. V was pared by 4 bases and J by 5 bases, with 5 bases of the junction left unmatched. Looked up from germline, CDR1 is LGHNA and CDR2 is YSLEER. CDR3 length: 16 residues. The CDR3 here is CASSRGTSGQTGELFF. For the CDR3, the DNA is TGCGCCAGCAGCCGTGGGACTAGCGGGCAAACCGGGGAGCTGTTTTTT.

This clonotype was seen more than once but under ten times. This chain connects TRBV5-6 to TRBJ1-1; D unclear. The CDR3 loop spans 11 amino acids. V was trimmed by 4 bases and J by 8 bases, leaving 9 bases between them. CDR1 is SGHDT and CDR2 is YYEEEE in the germline V gene. CDR3 sequence reads: CASSLFGEAFF. CDR3 coding DNA: TGTGCCAGCAGCCTCTTTGGGGAAGCTTTCTTT. Full variable domain (outside the CDR3, taken from reference TRBV5-6 and TRBJ1-1): DAGVTQSPTHLIKTRGQQVTLRCSPKSGHDTVSWYQQALGQGPQFIFQYYEEEERQRGNFPDRFSGHQFPNYSSELNVNALLLGDSALYLCASSLFGEAFFGQGTRLTVV.